This T cell receptor beta chain is drawn from a study of beta chain features in type 1 diabetes. Study at large: Examined across all samples were just under 110,000,000 sorted cells.

Expressed TCRB transcripts were sequenced, since all the RNA that had been isolated was reverse transcribed. Produced via immunoSEQ multiplex PCR; TCRdb's table is partial and in-frame only. This table holds tens of thousands of clones, roughly 41% found once. There are a few counts of this clone. Its specificity is not known. Study observations and caveats: Because the template was cDNA, high-expressing cells might be over-represented. Fewer junction insertions and more nucleotide deletions appeared in type 1 diabetes patients. Shorter TCRB CDR3s, moderately but significantly so, marked every one of the four CD4+ subsets in Type 1 diabetes patients. It was among patients, rather than healthy donors, that naive, central memory and Treg TCRB repertoires appeared more similar.

Germline V CDR1 and CDR2: SGHTA, FQGNSA. V was pared by 10 bases and J by 0 bases, with 9 bases of the junction left unmatched. This CDR3 contains 15 residues. This sequence joins TRBV7-2 and TRBJ2-1; 7 bases align to TRBD2. Sequencing input: Tregs from blood. The receptor was derived from a man younger than 40 with type 1 diabetes. The CDR3 region has the DNA TGTGCCACCCCCTTGGGGGGGAGCTCCTACAATGAGCAGTTCTTC. Translating it yields CATPLGGSSYNEQFF.